One and the same sample provided the 21 T cell receptor beta chains below, sequenced in a study of shared clonotypes between healthy human individuals. Sequenced by immunoSEQ multiplex PCR; TCRdb stores in-frame clones only, minus some. Of about 610,000 clones detected, 97% appear once; the ten largest clones hold around 0.057%. Sequencing was done on a sample of naive CD4+ T cells sorted from blood. Subset defined: CD45RA+ positively selected. All receptors derive from a woman in her 30s in good health.

Worth noting for this clone: A junction end diverges from the germline sequence, so it may reflect a read error. The chain combines TRBV2 with TRBJ2-2; D might be TRBD2 (6 bases). The CDR3 covers 14 residues. Germline V CDR1 and CDR2: SNHLY, FYNNEI. The CDR3 region is CASKTSFGPGELFF. CDR3 nucleotides: TGTGCCAGCAAAACTAGCTTTGGTCCCGGTGAGCTGTTTTTT.

The rearrangement joins TRBV5-1 to TRBJ2-7, with a weak D call TRBD2 (6 bases). CDR3 length: 13 residues. The V and J ends lost 2 bases and 7 bases respectively, with 13 bases between them. CDR1 is SGHRS and CDR2 is YFSETQ in the germline V gene. The CDR3 DNA reads as TGCGCCAGCAGCTTCGGGGGAGAGGGGGAGCAGTACTTC. Its translation is CASSFGGEGEQYF.

The chain uses TRBV7-9 and TRBJ2-2; D possibly corresponds to TRBD2 (6 bases). V was cut by 2 bases and J by 2 bases, with 18 bases left in between. Looked up from germline, CDR1 is SEHNR and CDR2 is FQNEAQ (reference sequence). The CDR3 is 18 amino acids. The CDR3 is CASSLSAGRTENTGELFF. The CDR3 region has the DNA TGTGCCAGCAGCTTATCTGCCGGGAGAACCGAAAACACCGGGGAGCTGTTTTTT.

This chain joins TRBV7-6 and TRBJ1-2; 7 bases agree with TRBD1. This CDR3 contains 14 residues. V lost 5 bases, J lost 5 bases, and 8 bases stayed unmatched. Germline V gene data show CDR1 as SGHVS and CDR2 as FNYEAQ. The CDR3 DNA reads TGTGCCAGCAGCCCTAGGGGGCGAGGTTATGGCTACACCTTC. Translation gives CASSPRGRGYGYTF.

A single count supports this clone. The chain employs TRBV28 and TRBJ1-3; TRBD1 aligns across 8 bases. V lost 3 bases and J lost 4; bases outside the gene matches: 11. The V gene's germline CDR1 is MDHEN and CDR2 SYDVKM. This CDR3 spans 17 amino acids. The CDR3 sequence: CASSFSPGRTGGNTIYF. DNA for the CDR3: TGTGCCAGCAGTTTCTCCCCCGGCCGGACAGGGGGAAACACCATATATTTT.

The genes are TRBV5-1 and TRBJ2-6; no reliable D call. The V end lost 2 bases, the J end lost 0 bases, and 6 bases lay between the germline ends. The CDR3 covers 15 residues. Per germline, CDR1 SGHRS and CDR2 YFSETQ. CDR3 coding DNA: TGCGCCAGCAGCTTTGAGAACTCTGGGGCCAACGTCCTGACTTTC. Protein: CASSFENSGANVLTF.

This sequence joins TRBV7-6 and TRBJ2-3, with TRBD2 as a possible D gene (5 bases). Germline CDR1 SGHVS, CDR2 FNYEAQ. V was pared by 5 bases and J by 5 bases, with 11 bases between. This CDR3 region has 13 residues. The CDR3 is CASSRDGGDTQYF. The CDR3 DNA reads as TGTGCCAGCAGCCGAGATGGAGGAGATACGCAGTATTTT.

The chain has TRBV15 and TRBJ2-3; D not certain. Trimming removed 0 bases at V and 2 bases at J, with 6 bases between. This CDR3 region has 14 residues. The V gene's germline CDR1 is LNHNV and CDR2 YYDKDF (reference sequence). This CDR3 reads CATSREQFTDTQYF. Written as DNA, the CDR3 is TGTGCCACCAGCAGAGAACAGTTCACAGATACGCAGTATTTT. The full variable domain, in which reference TRBV15 and TRBJ2-3 provide the parts outside the CDR3, is DAMVIQNPRYQVTQFGKPVTLSCSQTLNHNVMYWYQQKSSQAPKLLFHYYDKDFNNEADTPDNFQSRRPNTSFCFLDIRSPGLGDTAMYLCATSREQFTDTQYFGPGTRLTVL.

This clone was detected only once. The chain couples TRBV18 to TRBJ2-1, with 8 bases aligning to TRBD2. The CDR3 length is 16 residues. Trimming took 2 bases from V and 3 from J; bases not matched to a gene: 6. CDR1 is KGHSH and CDR2 is LQKENI in the germline V gene. CDR3 loop: CASSPLGAGGYNEQFF. As DNA, the CDR3 is TGTGCCAGCTCACCATTAGGCGCGGGGGGCTACAATGAGCAGTTCTTC.

The V and J genes are TRBV28 and TRBJ2-7; D not resolved. This CDR3 is 12 amino acids long. Per germline, CDR1 MDHEN and CDR2 SYDVKM. Trimming cost V 1 base and J 5 bases, with 6 bases left between them. The CDR3 spells CASSLLVHEQYF. The CDR3 region has the DNA TGTGCCAGCAGTTTATTGGTTCACGAGCAGTACTTC.

The gene calls are TRBV5-6 and TRBJ2-5; unclear D gene. This CDR3 is 14 amino acids long. The V end was cut by 3 bases, the J end by 5 bases, with 14 bases between. The germline V gene has CDR1 SGHDT and CDR2 YYEEEE. DNA for the CDR3: TGTGCCAGCAGCTCAAAATTCACGTTCGAGACCCAGTACTTC. It translates to CASSSKFTFETQYF.

This chain connects TRBV2 to TRBJ2-2; no reliable D call. Trimming took 3 bases from V and 4 from J, leaving 6 bases between them. Germline CDR1 is SNHLY and CDR2 is FYNNEI. The CDR3 covers 13 residues. CDR3 region: CASSEVGTGELFF. The CDR3 bases are TGTGCCAGCAGTGAGGTTGGCACCGGGGAGCTGTTTTTT.

The chain uses TRBV19 and TRBJ1-1; 8 bases align to TRBD1. CDR3 length: 18 residues. Per the germline V gene, CDR1 is LNHDA and CDR2 is SQIVND (reference sequence). The trim removed 6 bases at V and 0 bases at J, leaving 15 bases unmatched. Here the CDR3 reads CASSLRQGRGIMNTEAFF. For the CDR3, the DNA is TGTGCCAGTAGCCTACGACAGGGGAGGGGGATAATGAACACTGAAGCTTTCTTT.

The V and J genes are TRBV6-5 and TRBJ1-2; 8 positions agree with TRBD1. This CDR3 comprises 15 residues. The germline V gene has CDR1 MNHEY and CDR2 SVGAGI. The V and J ends lost 6 bases and 3 bases, in that order; junction bases with no gene match: 9. CDR3 DNA sequence: TGTGCCAGCAGCCGACAAGGACAGGGCGACTATGGCTACACCTTC. This encodes CASSRQGQGDYGYTF.

A note on this clone: The junction differs from germline at one of its ends, possibly a read error. The chain carries TRBV7-8 and TRBJ2-7; 7 positions agree with TRBD2. Germline CDR1 SGHVS, CDR2 FQNEAQ. The CDR3 length is 16 residues. The CDR3 DNA reads TGTGCCAGCAGCTTACCCCCGGCGGGGGTCTCCCACGAGCAGTACTTC. Its protein is CASSLPPAGVSHEQYF.

The chain employs TRBV6-1 and TRBJ2-6, with D hard to call. This CDR3 is 14 amino acids long. Trimming shortened V by 2 bases and J by 0 bases, and 2 bases separated the two germline ends. CDR1 is MNHNS, CDR2 SASEGT, per germline. CDR3 nucleotides: TGTGCCAGCAGTGAACTCTCTGGGGCCAACGTCCTGACTTTC. Its protein is CASSELSGANVLTF.

The CDR3 loop is CANQKGRVDTEAFF. The CDR3 nucleotides read TGTGCCAACCAAAAAGGGAGAGTTGACACTGAAGCTTTCTTT. The V call is TRBV2, the J call TRBJ1-1; D call uncertain. Germline V gene lookup returns CDR1 SNHLY and CDR2 FYNNEI. V shed 10 bases and J shed 3 bases, with 18 bases lying between them. CDR3 length: 14 amino acids.

J is TRBJ1-5 and V is TRBV7-2; D is possibly TRBD1 (5 bases). The ends were cut back, 5 bases at V and 5 bases at J, with 13 bases in the middle. Germline V gene lookup returns CDR1 SGHTA and CDR2 FQGNSA. The CDR3 extends over 14 amino acids. For the CDR3, the DNA is TGTGCCAGCAGCCCGGGACGGGGACATCAGCCCCAGCATTTT. Its translation is CASSPGRGHQPQHF.

The chain joins TRBV4-3 to TRBJ1-5; tentative D call: TRBD1 (5 bases). This CDR3 region has 16 residues. V was trimmed by 0 bases and J by 5 bases, leaving 14 bases between them. The V gene's germline CDR1 is LGHNA and CDR2 YSLEER. The CDR3 spells CASSQDNDRNDQPQHF. CDR3 coding DNA: TGCGCCAGCAGCCAAGACAACGACAGAAATGATCAGCCCCAGCATTTT.

The V gene is TRBV7-2, the J gene TRBJ2-7; tentatively, D is TRBD1 or TRBD2 (5 bases each). The CDR3 is made up of 16 amino acids. The germline gives CDR1 SGHTA, CDR2 FQGNSA. Trimming pared 2 bases from V and 1 base from J, leaving 15 bases between. CDR3 in DNA: TGTGCCAGCAGCTTAATCTCCGGGACCGCATCCTACGAGCAGTACTTC. Translating gives CASSLISGTASYEQYF.

This clone is a singleton in its sample. The V and J genes are TRBV7-7 and TRBJ2-2; the match to TRBD2 covers 8 bases. The CDR3 loop spans 15 amino acids. The germline CDR1 and CDR2 sequences are SSHAT and FNYEAQ (reference sequence). Trimming removed 5 bases from V and 7 bases from J; junction bases left unmatched: 9. The CDR3 protein is CASSPTSGRHGELFF. The CDR3 coding sequence is TGTGCCAGCAGCCCAACCAGCGGGAGACACGGGGAGCTGTTTTTT.